This T cell receptor (beta chain) was identified during a study of blood T cell repertoires in COVID-19. Study summary: Sites across the United States, Italy and Spain contributed samples from acute and convalescent COVID-19.

CDR3 length: 14 amino acids. Trimming stripped 3 bases from V and 5 bases from J, with 13 bases between. Germline V gene sequence: CDR1 SGHRS, CDR2 YFSETQ. In the authors' workflow: Nucleated cell counts were estimated from reference gene primer amplification. The method was immunoSEQ multiplex PCR; TCRdb's version includes in-frame clones alone and lacks a portion of them. The DNA was the basis for D and trimming; V, J and clone size are from that table. The data show 90,000 or so clones, with about 85% seen just once and around a quarter held by the top ten. The V call is TRBV5-1, the J call TRBJ2-3; TRBD2 is a possible D gene (6 bases). This TCR derives from a man at least 80 years old with active or convalescent COVID-19. The specimen was peripheral blood. This chain's CDR3 is CASSWGTLKDTQYF. The DNA of the CDR3 is TGCGCCAGCAGCTGGGGGACTCTAAAAGATACGCAGTATTTT.